Below, 5 T cell receptor beta chains from the same sample are listed, as sequenced in a study of cytomegalovirus exposure and HLA in healthy donors. In the PCR, 60 Vbeta and 13 Jbeta primers were used. Sequencing used immunoSEQ multiplex PCR; TCRdb keeps in-frame clones, though not all of them. The profile shows more than 150,000 clones, 70% to 85% of them singletons. Sample: PBMCs. These receptor sequences come from a girl aged 2 to 9 in good health and CMV-seropositive.

In regard to this clone: Sequence at one end of the junction differs from germline and may be a read error. The CDR3 loop reads CAWGVGRGGTDTQYF. In DNA, the CDR3 is TGTGCCTGGGGTGTAGGGCGGGGAGGCACAGATACGCAGTATTTT. This chain joins TRBV30 and TRBJ2-3; D may be TRBD2 (6 bases). Germline CDR1 reads GTSNPN; CDR2 reads SVGIG (reference sequence). The CDR3 sequence is 15 residues long.

The genes are TRBV11-3 and TRBJ2-2; D is perhaps TRBD1 (5 bases). The CDR3 is 14 amino acids. V lost 5 bases to trimming and J lost 8 bases, with 15 bases between them. The germline gives CDR1 SGHNT, CDR2 YENEEA. The CDR3 reads CASSPPRESGELFF. CDR3 coding DNA: TGTGCCAGCAGCCCCCCCAGGGAATCGGGGGAGCTGTTTTTT. Combining the CDR3 with reference TRBV11-3 and TRBJ2-2 gives the whole variable domain EAGVVQSPRYKIIEKKQPVAFWCNPISGHNTLYWYLQNLGQGPELLIRYENEEAVDDSQLPKDRFSAERLKGVDSTLKIQPAELGDSAVYLCASSPPRESGELFFGEGSRLTVL.

This rearrangement joins TRBV25-1 to TRBJ1-1; TRBD1 matches at 9 bases. From germline, CDR1 is MGHDK and CDR2 SYGVNS. This CDR3 has 17 amino acids. The V segment lost 6 bases and the J segment 0 bases; nucleotides outside the gene matches: 11. CDR3 nucleotides: TGTGCCAGCAGGGCTGGGACAGGGAACTACATGAACACTGAAGCTTTCTTT. This gives the protein CASRAGTGNYMNTEAFF. Together with reference TRBV25-1 and TRBJ1-1, the CDR3 gives the full variable domain: EADIYQTPRYLVIGTGKKITLECSQTMGHDKMYWYQQDPGMELHLIHYSYGVNSTEKGDLSSESTVSRIRTEHFPLTLESARPSHTSQYLCASRAGTGNYMNTEAFFGQGTRLTVV.

The V and J genes are TRBV7-8 and TRBJ1-2; 9 bases align to TRBD1. The germline V gene encodes CDR1 SGHVS and CDR2 FQNEAQ. The ends lost 5 bases at V and 3 bases at J; junction bases unmatched: 10. The CDR3 runs 16 residues. The CDR3 region has the DNA TGTGCCAGCAGCCAAACCCGGGACAGGGAACACTATGGCTACACCTTC. Its translation is CASSQTRDREHYGYTF.

This chain joins TRBV6-5 and TRBJ2-7; maybe TRBD2 (6 bases). Trimming stripped 0 bases from V and 3 bases from J, with 12 bases between. This CDR3 spans 15 amino acids. Germline V gene data show CDR1 as MNHEY and CDR2 as SVGAGI. CDR3 amino acids: CASSYSIGEDYEQYF. CDR3 DNA: TGTGCCAGCAGTTACTCGATCGGGGAGGACTACGAGCAGTACTTC.